The entry below gives a single T cell receptor beta chain sequence along with its context. The antigen this receptor binds is unknown. No qualities accompany the bases; no much larger clone lies one base away. This sample stems from a study of blood T cell repertoires in COVID-19 (dated by TCRdb to the early 2020s). Study-level background: Samples from collaborators originated in the United States, Italy and Spain and spanned both the acute and convalescent phases of COVID-19. A freely available public database, intended as a resource for researchers studying the immune response to SARS-CoV-2, is where the repertoires were released. Subjects who had been exposed to COVID-19, were actively infected with it, or had recovered from it provided the deeply sampled blood TCRbeta repertoires that made up the dataset. Samples were obtained from the ongoing ImmuneRACE study (first 160 participants) and from 950 to 1,500 subjects provided by 6 global collaborators. Where available, HLA class I and class II types were obtained from metadata supplied by the sample provider rather than from assay-based typing. The material from the prospective study consisted of cDNA or gDNA derived from T cells, B-cell-depleted T cells, or PBMCs. The sample metadata nearly always contained a de-identified subject ID, COVID-19 status, age in years and sex.

From the cysteine up to the phenylalanine, the CDR3 has a length of 14 residues. Just CDR3 DNA is preserved here, 42 bases in frame from base 1. Relative to germline, V is 0 bases shorter and J is 8 bases shorter, with 11 bases between their ends. Sequences SGHDT (CDR1) and YYEEEE (CDR2) are obtained from the germline V gene. Whole blood was collected in K2EDTA tubes by collaborating institutions according to the institutions' own protocols. For TCRbeta analysis, collaborators shipped samples in one of three forms: frozen whole blood, isolated PBMCs, or DNA extracted from either of those sample types. TCRbeta CDR3 regions were amplified from genomic DNA using the immunoSEQ Assay, a bias-controlled multiplex PCR. For the original study's pipeline: Nucleated cell counts per sample were estimated from amplification of reference gene primers within the assay. Sequence reads were collapsed and filtered to measure the absolute abundance of every unique TCRbeta CDR3 rearrangement. For each sample, productive Simpson clonality was calculated as the square root of Simpson's diversity index across productive rearrangements. TCRdb's version of the immuneACCESS table is confined to in-frame rearrangements and falls short of the full clone set. An unresolved V gene accounts for under half of the shortfall where checked; the remainder is of unknown origin. V, J and clone size reflect that table, while D and trimming were determined from the DNA. The sample records 25,000 to 35,000 clones, roughly 80% of which are singletons. 16% of the sample goes to the ten largest clones.

Points the paper makes about the study in general: The amount of clinical and demographic metadata varied by source and participant and was provided uncurated.

Source material: peripheral blood. Recombination joined TRBV5-6 with TRBJ1-4, with an unclear D gene assignment. This receptor was obtained from a woman aged 60-75 years with acute or convalescent COVID-19. The DNA reads as follows: TGTGCCAGCAGCTTGGCGATAACCGGGGAAAAACTGTTTTTT. The resulting protein is CASSLAITGEKLFF. This CDR3, with the reference TRBV5-6 and TRBJ1-4 proteins standing in past its ends, gives the full variable domain DAGVTQSPTHLIKTRGQQVTLRCSPKSGHDTVSWYQQALGQGPQFIFQYYEEEERQRGNFPDRFSGHQFPNYSSELNVNALLLGDSALYLCASSLAITGEKLFFGSGTQLSVL.